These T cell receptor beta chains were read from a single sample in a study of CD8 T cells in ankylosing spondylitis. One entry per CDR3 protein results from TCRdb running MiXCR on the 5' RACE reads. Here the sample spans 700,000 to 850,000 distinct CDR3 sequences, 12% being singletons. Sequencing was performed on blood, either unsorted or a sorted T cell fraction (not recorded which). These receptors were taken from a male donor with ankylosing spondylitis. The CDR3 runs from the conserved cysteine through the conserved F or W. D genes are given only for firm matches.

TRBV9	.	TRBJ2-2	CASSVRRLNTGELFF
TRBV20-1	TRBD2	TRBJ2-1	CSARLAGGPVHNEQFF
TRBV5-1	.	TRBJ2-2	CASLSGPGGELFF
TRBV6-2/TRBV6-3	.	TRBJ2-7	CASSYGTSVVYEQYF
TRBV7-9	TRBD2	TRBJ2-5	CASSPLAGFGTWTQYF
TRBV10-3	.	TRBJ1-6	CAISDPGSSPLHF
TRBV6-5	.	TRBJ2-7	CASSYSVISDNEQYF
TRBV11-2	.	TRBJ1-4	CASSLSRGVKLFF
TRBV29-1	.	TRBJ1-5	CSVSAGRSNQPQHF
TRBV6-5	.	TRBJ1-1	CASSYSGGRAYTEAFF
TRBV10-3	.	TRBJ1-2	CAISSGVPGYGYTF
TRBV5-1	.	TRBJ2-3	CASSLGTLTDTQYF
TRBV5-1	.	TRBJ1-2	CASSLASGDGYTF
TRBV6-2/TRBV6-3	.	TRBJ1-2	CASSVGVFDGYTF
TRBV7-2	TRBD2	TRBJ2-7	CASSPDKRGPFYEQYF
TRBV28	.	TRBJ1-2	CASSAAGTGLGYTF
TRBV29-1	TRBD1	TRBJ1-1	CSGTGTGGTEAFF
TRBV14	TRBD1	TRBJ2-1	CASSQAQGTGVSNEQFF